A single sample is the source of the 20 T cell receptor beta chains below, sequenced in a study of T cells in localized non-small cell lung cancer. Profiled with immunoSEQ multiplex PCR; TCRdb holds only in-frame clones, not every one. The sample holds about 35,000 clones; under 95% are singletons and the top ten take around 11%. Sample: peripheral blood mononuclear cells, taken before any cancer treatment. All receptors come from a female donor older than 55 with stage II lung adenocarcinoma.

The CDR3 is CAWTGRLDYGYTF. The CDR3 DNA is TGTGCCTGGACGGGCAGGTTAGACTATGGCTACACCTTC. The chain recombines TRBV30 with TRBJ1-2; D gene uncertain. Germline lookup yields CDR1 GTSNPN and CDR2 SVGIG (reference sequence). V dropped 4 bases and J dropped 3 bases, with 12 bases sitting between them. The CDR3 spans 13 residues.

This clone was observed a few times. The chain couples TRBV18 to TRBJ2-7; tentative D call: TRBD1 (5 bases). The length of the CDR3 is 14 residues. From germline, CDR1 is KGHSH and CDR2 LQKENI. The ends were cut back, 9 bases at V and 2 bases at J, with 17 bases in the middle. The CDR3 DNA is TGTGCCAGTACCGTTAATACAGGTCCCTACGAGCAGTACTTC. This codes for CASTVNTGPYEQYF.

This clone was seen a single time. The chain couples TRBV5-4 to TRBJ2-7; 9 nucleotides line up with TRBD1. The trim removed 3 bases at V and 4 bases at J, leaving 8 bases unmatched. This CDR3 region has 15 residues. CDR1 and CDR2 from the germline V gene are SGHNT and YYREEE (reference sequence). Here the CDR3 DNA reads TGTGCCAGCAGCTCACCGGGACAGGGACTTTACGAGCAGTACTTC. Translation gives CASSSPGQGLYEQYF.

V is TRBV19 and J is TRBJ1-1, with 7 bases that match TRBD1. The V gene end was trimmed by 7 bases and the J gene end by 4 bases; junction bases not matched to a gene: 9. The CDR3 is made up of 14 amino acids. Germline values: CDR1 LNHDA, CDR2 SQIVND (reference sequence). CDR3 amino acids: CASTRQGLSTEAFF. The CDR3 DNA follows: TGTGCCAGTACCCGACAGGGATTAAGCACTGAAGCTTTCTTT.

The CDR3 sequence: CASSSSSQSGDEKLFF. The CDR3 DNA reads TGTGCCAGCAGCTCCTCTTCCCAGAGTGGTGATGAAAAACTGTTTTTT. The chain is built from TRBV5-4 and TRBJ1-4; no reliable D call. This CDR3 spans 16 amino acids. CDR1 and CDR2 from the germline V gene are SGHNT and YYREEE (reference sequence). V lost 3 bases, J lost 6 bases, and 18 bases lay in between.

This chain joins TRBV18 and TRBJ1-6; no clear D. V lost 0 bases and J 9 bases, leaving 6 bases between the germline ends. Germline-derived CDR1 and CDR2 are KGHSH and LQKENI. CDR3 length: 13 amino acids. CDR3 in DNA: TGTGCCAGCTCACCACCCGGGAGTTCACCCCTCCACTTT. This encodes CASSPPGSSPLHF.

This clone appeared a single time. The V call is TRBV6-1, the J call TRBJ1-5; D is possibly TRBD1 (5 bases). Per germline, CDR1 MNHNS and CDR2 SASEGT. V was shortened by 7 bases and J by 0 bases, with 10 bases between the two germline ends. The CDR3 has 14 residues. The CDR3 sequence: CASTEGLSNQPQHF. The CDR3 nucleotides are TGTGCCAGCACCGAGGGGCTTAGCAATCAGCCCCAGCATTTT.

This clone has a single count. The rearrangement uses TRBV23-1 and TRBJ2-7; the match to TRBD1 covers 9 bases. TRBV23-1 is given ORF status, its function remaining uncertain. There are 16 residues in the CDR3. V lost 3 bases to trimming and J lost 2 bases; unmatched junction nucleotides: 8. DNA of the CDR3: TGCGCCAGCAGTCATTCCGGGACAGGGATGACCTACGAGCAGTACTTC. Residues: CASSHSGTGMTYEQYF.

V gene TRBV7-2 combines with J gene TRBJ2-7, with a tentative D call TRBD1 (6 bases). This CDR3 is 13 amino acids long. The ends were cut back, 5 bases at V and 3 bases at J, with 11 bases in the middle. The germline V gene has CDR1 SGHTA and CDR2 FQGNSA. The CDR3 is CASSPGQIYEQYF. Here the CDR3 DNA reads TGTGCCAGCAGCCCCGGACAGATCTACGAGCAGTACTTC.

CDR3 DNA: TGTGCCTGGAGTGTATCCGGGGCCAACGTCCTGACTTTC. This encodes CAWSVSGANVLTF. This chain links TRBV30 with TRBJ2-6, with D uncertain. The V end lost 0 bases, the J end lost 4 bases, and 4 bases lay between the germline ends. CDR3 length equals 13 residues. CDR1 is GTSNPN and CDR2 is SVGIG in the germline V gene (reference sequence).

The J gene is TRBJ1-1, the V gene TRBV5-6; the match to TRBD1 covers 8 bases. Trimming cost V 2 bases and J 4 bases; bases outside gene matches: 10. The V gene's germline CDR1 is SGHDT and CDR2 YYEEEE. The CDR3 runs 16 residues. The CDR3 protein is CASSFFPGGIITEAFF. The DNA of the CDR3 is TGTGCCAGCAGCTTTTTCCCAGGGGGCATAATCACTGAAGCTTTCTTT.

V usage is TRBV29-1 and J usage is TRBJ2-6; the D gene could be TRBD1 or TRBD2 (6 bases each). Germline-derived CDR1 and CDR2 are SQVTM and ANQGSEA. V was pared by 5 bases and J by 2 bases, with 10 bases between. The CDR3 is made up of 14 amino acids. The DNA of the CDR3 is TGCAGCGTTCGGGGGCTCGCTGGGGCCAACGTCCTGACTTTC. This codes for CSVRGLAGANVLTF.

The rearrangement joins TRBV5-1 to TRBJ1-1, with D perhaps TRBD1 (5 bases). The CDR3 totals 14 residues. Trimming cost V 0 bases and J 1 base, with 7 bases left between them. The germline CDR1 and CDR2 sequences are SGHRS and YFSETQ. The CDR3 spells CASSLAGGNTEAFF. In DNA, the CDR3 is TGCGCCAGCAGCTTGGCGGGGGGGAACACTGAAGCTTTCTTT.

The rearrangement links TRBV4-2 to TRBJ1-1, with 9 bases that match TRBD1. This CDR3 is built from 15 residues. Germline loops: CDR1 LGHNA, CDR2 YNFKEQ. V lost 5 bases, J lost 3 bases, and 7 bases stayed unmatched. The DNA for the CDR3 is TGTGCCAGCAGCTTGGGGACAGGGTGGGACACTGAAGCTTTCTTT. Protein sequence: CASSLGTGWDTEAFF.

Worth noting for this clone: At one boundary the junction diverges from the germline segment, which might be a read error. The genes are TRBV19 and TRBJ1-3; the D is unclear. This CDR3 comprises 15 residues. Germline loops: CDR1 LNHDA, CDR2 SQIVND (reference sequence). This CDR3 reads CASGLWGNSGNIIYF. The DNA for the CDR3 is TGTGCCAGTGGACTTTGGGGAAACTCTGGAAACATCATATATTTT.

This chain connects TRBV28 to TRBJ2-6; TRBD1 might be the D (5 bases). With 2 bases removed from V and 0 bases from J, the gap between germline ends came to 8 bases. Germline-derived CDR1 and CDR2 are MDHEN and SYDVKM. This CDR3 has 16 amino acids. The CDR3 DNA follows: TGTGCCAGCAGTTTAAACAGGTTCTCTGGGGCCAACGTCCTGACTTTC. Amino acids: CASSLNRFSGANVLTF.

The rearrangement joins TRBV7-2 to TRBJ1-6; D is ambiguous. Trimming removed 5 bases at V and 10 bases at J, with 18 bases between. The CDR3 is 15 residues long. CDR1 is SGHTA and CDR2 is FQGNSA in the germline V gene. CDR3 sequence (DNA): TGTGCCAGCAGCAACTTCGGACCGCAACAGTCACCCCTCCACTTT. This sequence encodes CASSNFGPQQSPLHF.

The chain carries TRBV27 and TRBJ1-5; 10 bases align to TRBD1. The CDR3 is 14 amino acids. Germline CDR1 reads MNHEY; CDR2 reads SMNVEV (reference sequence). V lost 6 bases, J lost 5 bases, and 4 bases stayed unmatched. The CDR3 DNA sequence: TGTGCCAGCAGGCCGACAGGGGGCGATCAGCCCCAGCATTTT. This sequence encodes CASRPTGGDQPQHF.

This clone was observed a few times. The chain carries TRBV19 and TRBJ2-1; D gene unclear. CDR1 LNHDA and CDR2 SQIVND come from the germline V gene (reference sequence). The CDR3 runs to 15 residues. The V gene lost 5 bases and the J gene lost 5 bases, with 16 bases spanning the gap. The CDR3 region is CASSVGPLEHNEQFF. The CDR3 nucleotides are TGTGCCAGTAGTGTCGGGCCCCTTGAGCACAATGAGCAGTTCTTC.

The V gene is TRBV9, the J gene TRBJ1-6, with D perhaps TRBD1 (6 bases). CDR1 is SGDLS, CDR2 YYNGEE, per germline. Deletions cut 4 bases from V and 10 bases from J, with 18 bases between. CDR3 length: 15 amino acids. This chain's CDR3 is CASSPGRGGNSPLHF. The DNA for the CDR3 is TGTGCCAGCAGCCCTGGCAGGGGTGGAAACTCACCCCTCCACTTT.